What follows are 24 T cell receptor beta chains derived from one specimen sequenced in a study of blood T cell repertoires in COVID-19. Clones were read by immunoSEQ multiplex PCR, and TCRdb kept only the in-frame ones, dropping some. The sample carries 100,000 or so clones, 65% to 90% recorded once. Sequences were obtained from peripheral blood. The receptors were sampled from a man aged 45-65 years with acute or convalescent COVID-19.

V usage is TRBV4-2 and J usage is TRBJ2-5; weak D call: TRBD2 (5 bases). The length of the CDR3 is 13 residues. Germline CDR1 and CDR2: LGHNA and YNFKEQ. Trimming shortened V by 2 bases and J by 2 bases, and 6 bases separated the two germline ends. The DNA for the CDR3 is TGTGCCAGCAGCCAACGGGATCAAGAGACCCAGTACTTC. It translates to CASSQRDQETQYF.

J is TRBJ2-5 and V is TRBV5-4; 8 nucleotides match TRBD1. The CDR3 is 18 residues long. Per germline, CDR1 SGHNT and CDR2 YYREEE (reference sequence). Losses at the gene ends were 4 bases for V and 3 bases for J; bases not matched to a gene: 17. The CDR3: CASSTKRPGPGQEETQYF. The DNA of the CDR3 is TGTGCCAGCAGCACAAAAAGGCCCGGGCCGGGACAGGAAGAGACCCAGTACTTC.

The chain links TRBV9 to TRBJ2-2; D not resolved. This CDR3 contains 11 residues. CDR1 SGDLS and CDR2 YYNGEE come from the germline V gene. V was cut by 1 base and J by 8 bases, with 3 bases left in between. The CDR3 DNA follows: TGTGCCAGCAGCGTATCAGGGGAGCTGTTTTTT. Translation: CASSVSGELFF. Drawing the rest from reference TRBV9 and TRBJ2-2, the complete variable domain is DSGVTQTPKHLITATGQRVTLRCSPRSGDLSVYWYQQSLDQGLQFLIQYYNGEERAKGNILERFSAQQFPDLHSELNLSSLELGDSALYFCASSVSGELFFGEGSRLTVL.

This chain links TRBV7-3 with TRBJ2-3; 12 bases align to TRBD2. The J segment lost 6 bases and the V segment lost 5 bases, leaving 9 bases of the junction unmatched. From germline, CDR1 is SGHTA and CDR2 FQGTGA. This CDR3 is built from 16 residues. This CDR3 is CASSTGLAGGSDTQYF. CDR3 DNA sequence: TGTGCCAGCAGCACGGGACTAGCGGGTGGGTCGGATACGCAGTATTTT.

The chain links TRBV28 to TRBJ1-1; the match to TRBD1 covers 9 bases. The CDR3 consists of 14 residues. Germline lookup yields CDR1 MDHEN and CDR2 SYDVKM. V shed 6 bases, J shed 5 bases, and the junction held 7 bases outside the gene matches. DNA for the CDR3: TGTGCCAGCAGAAGGACAGGGGAGGTAACTGAAGCTTTCTTT. It translates to CASRRTGEVTEAFF.

This rearrangement joins TRBV9 to TRBJ2-3; 10 positions match TRBD2. V lost 4 bases to trimming and J lost 4 bases; unmatched junction nucleotides: 6. Germline loops: CDR1 SGDLS, CDR2 YYNGEE. The CDR3 extends over 15 amino acids. The CDR3 nucleotides are TGTGCCAGCAGCCTAACTAGCGGGACTTCAGATACGCAGTATTTT. It codes for CASSLTSGTSDTQYF.

The V and J genes are TRBV18 and TRBJ1-3, with D possibly TRBD1 on 5 matching bases. V lost 0 bases to trimming and J lost 2 bases, with 11 bases between them. Germline CDR1 is KGHSH and CDR2 is LQKENI. The length of the CDR3 is 16 residues. The CDR3 sequence is CASSPPLSGTGNTIYF. The CDR3 nucleotides read TGTGCCAGCTCACCACCCCTATCAGGGACTGGAAACACCATATATTTT.

This rearrangement joins TRBV19 to TRBJ1-2; 7 nucleotides align to TRBD1. The CDR3 is 13 residues long. V was pared by 10 bases and J by 3 bases, with 8 bases of the junction left unmatched. In germline, CDR1 is LNHDA, CDR2 SQIVND (reference sequence). The CDR3 spells CATSRDSHYGYTF. As DNA, the CDR3 is TGTGCCACCTCCCGGGACAGTCACTATGGCTACACCTTC.

This sequence joins TRBV12-3 or TRBV12-4 and TRBJ1-6; tentatively, D is TRBD1 (5 bases). V was clipped by 8 bases and J by 9 bases, with 11 bases between them. This CDR3 spans 12 amino acids. CDR3 region: CASQGNRSPLHF. DNA for the CDR3: TGTGCCAGCCAGGGAAATCGTTCACCCCTCCACTTT.

The chain carries TRBV6-4 and TRBJ2-4, with 11 nucleotides matching TRBD2. The germline V gene encodes CDR1 MRHNA and CDR2 SNTAGT. This CDR3 is 14 amino acids long. V shed 5 bases, J shed 8 bases, and the junction held 5 bases outside the gene matches. The CDR3 region is CASSRSGGVDIQYF. The CDR3 DNA is TGTGCCAGCAGTCGTAGCGGGGGGGTTGACATTCAGTACTTC.

This chain joins TRBV19 and TRBJ1-2; D is uncertain. The CDR3 totals 11 residues. Per the germline V gene, CDR1 is LNHDA and CDR2 is SQIVND (reference sequence). V was trimmed by 4 bases and J by 5 bases, leaving 5 bases between them. The CDR3 DNA reads as TGTGCCAGTAGTAGTCAGTATGGCTACACCTTC. It codes for CASSSQYGYTF.

The chain combines TRBV9 with TRBJ2-1; 8 bases agree with TRBD1. J was trimmed by 10 bases and V by 3 bases; bases with no gene match: 6. This CDR3 spans 13 amino acids. CDR1 is SGDLS and CDR2 is YYNGEE in the germline V gene. In DNA, the CDR3 is TGTGCCAGCAGCGCGGGACAGGCCGGAGAGCAGTTCTTC. As protein: CASSAGQAGEQFF.

Only a few counts were recorded for this clone. The chain combines TRBV5-1 with TRBJ2-7, with 8 bases aligning to TRBD1. V shed 0 bases, J shed 6 bases, and the junction held 5 bases outside the gene matches. The CDR3 is 14 amino acids. Looked up from germline, CDR1 is SGHRS and CDR2 is YFSETQ. This CDR3 is CASSLGGQGGEQYF. CDR3 nucleotides: TGCGCCAGCAGCTTGGGAGGACAGGGAGGCGAGCAGTACTTC. Full variable domain (rest looked up from reference TRBV5-1 and TRBJ2-7): KAGVTQTPRYLIKTRGQQVTLSCSPISGHRSVSWYQQTPGQGLQFLFEYFSETQRNKGNFPGRFSGRQFSNSRSEMNVSTLELGDSALYLCASSLGGQGGEQYFGPGTRLTVT.

This rearrangement joins TRBV5-6 to TRBJ1-2; 7 nucleotides align to TRBD1. The V gene end was trimmed by 2 bases and the J gene end by 6 bases; junction bases not matched to a gene: 13. Germline loops: CDR1 SGHDT, CDR2 YYEEEE. The CDR3 is 16 residues long. CDR3 nucleotides: TGTGCCAGCAGCTTTAAGACGGAACAGGGGCTTAATGGCTACACCTTC. Its protein product is CASSFKTEQGLNGYTF.

This clone has more than one count but fewer than ten. The chain links TRBV7-2 to TRBJ1-5, with a possible D match to TRBD1 (6 bases). The germline V and J ends were trimmed by 4 bases and 3 bases, with 10 bases remaining between them. CDR3 length: 14 residues. Germline CDR1 is SGHTA and CDR2 is FQGNSA. The CDR3 region is CASSSRGYNQPQHF. CDR3 sequence (DNA): TGTGCCAGCAGCTCCAGGGGATACAATCAGCCCCAGCATTTT.

This chain connects TRBV3-1 (or the pseudogene TRBV3-2) to TRBJ2-4; D perhaps matches TRBD1 (6 bases). The CDR3 runs to 16 residues. The germline V gene has CDR1 LGHDT and CDR2 YNNKEL (reference sequence). The ends were cut back, 1 base at V and 1 base at J, with 11 bases in the middle. CDR3 nucleotides: TGTGCCAGCAGCCAAGCCCCAGGGGTGGCCAAAAACATTCAGTACTTC. Translating gives CASSQAPGVAKNIQYF.

This rearrangement joins TRBV11-2 to TRBJ2-7; D might be TRBD2 (6 bases). From germline, CDR1 is SGHAT and CDR2 FQNNGV. This CDR3 is 16 amino acids long. Trimming shortened V by 7 bases and J by 3 bases, and 22 bases separated the two germline ends. Here the CDR3 reads CASTIWRPTRGYEQYF. CDR3 in DNA: TGTGCCAGCACCATATGGAGGCCGACGCGGGGCTACGAGCAGTACTTC.

This clone was seen only once. The V gene is TRBV5-4, the J gene TRBJ1-5, with D possibly TRBD1 on 6 matching bases. Trimming pared 2 bases from V and 5 bases from J, leaving 11 bases between. Per germline, CDR1 SGHNT and CDR2 YYREEE (reference sequence). The CDR3 extends over 14 amino acids. CDR3 loop: CASSLQGRDQPQHF. DNA of the CDR3: TGTGCCAGCAGCTTACAGGGACGGGATCAGCCCCAGCATTTT.

V is TRBV7-9 and J is TRBJ2-7; 7 bases line up with TRBD1. The CDR3 runs to 15 residues. The trim removed 5 bases at V and 2 bases at J, leaving 9 bases unmatched. Germline V gene lookup returns CDR1 SEHNR and CDR2 FQNEAQ (reference sequence). The CDR3 loop reads CASSPPRGLAYEQYF. CDR3 in DNA: TGTGCCAGCAGCCCCCCTAGGGGGCTGGCCTACGAGCAGTACTTC.

V and J are TRBV13 and TRBJ2-1; 7 bases line up with TRBD1. The CDR3 extends over 16 amino acids. V trimming: 2 bases; J trimming: 1 base; junction bases outside the gene matches: 5. Germline V gene data show CDR1 as PRHDT and CDR2 as FYEKMQ (reference sequence). CDR3 nucleotides: TGTGCCAGCAGCTTAACAGGGGATGAGTCCTACAATGAGCAGTTCTTC. Residues: CASSLTGDESYNEQFF.

The V gene is TRBV4-1, the J gene TRBJ1-5; 7 bases agree with TRBD1. J was trimmed by 4 bases and V by 0 bases; bases with no gene match: 3. Germline loops: CDR1 MGHRA, CDR2 YSYEKL. The CDR3 extends over 15 amino acids. CDR3 protein: CASSQETGMNQPQHF. In DNA form, the CDR3 reads TGCGCCAGCAGCCAAGAGACAGGGATGAATCAGCCCCAGCATTTT.

This rearrangement joins TRBV19 to TRBJ2-1; tentative D call: TRBD2 (6 bases). Germline values: CDR1 LNHDA, CDR2 SQIVND (reference sequence). The CDR3 runs to 15 residues. V lost 3 bases and J lost 5, with 14 bases in between. CDR3 DNA: TGTGCCAGTAGTATTACGGGGAGGTGGGACAATGAGCAGTTCTTC. This encodes CASSITGRWDNEQFF. Full variable domain (missing parts from reference TRBV19 and TRBJ2-1): DGGITQSPKYLFRKEGQNVTLSCEQNLNHDAMYWYRQDPGQGLRLIYYSQIVNDFQKGDIAEGYSVSREKKESFPLTVTSAQKNPTAFYLCASSITGRWDNEQFFGPGTRLTVL.

This clone was counted a few times. The genes are TRBV5-1 and TRBJ1-6; TRBD1 matches 9 bases. After removal of 0 bases from V and 10 bases from J, the junction contained 11 bases not matched to a gene. The germline gives CDR1 SGHRS, CDR2 YFSETQ. This CDR3 has 17 amino acids. The chain's CDR3 is CASSLDPGTGYESPLHF. DNA for the CDR3: TGCGCCAGCAGCTTGGACCCCGGGACAGGGTACGAGTCACCCCTCCACTTT.

This chain uses TRBV12-3 or TRBV12-4 with TRBJ1-5; D is unresolved. The CDR3 loop spans 12 amino acids. V lost 11 bases and J 2 bases, leaving 10 bases between the germline ends. CDR3 loop: CAVGGGNQPQHF. CDR3 sequence (DNA): TGTGCCGTTGGTGGAGGCAATCAGCCCCAGCATTTT.